Below, 15 T cell receptor beta chains from the same sample are listed, as sequenced in a study of cytomegalovirus exposure and HLA in healthy donors. Researchers ran the PCR with 60 Vbeta and 13 Jbeta primers. Assay used: immunoSEQ multiplex PCR; TCRdb lists only in-frame clones, some missing. The profile shows around 150,000 clones, roughly a tenth of them singletons. Specimen: PBMCs. The receptors were sampled from a male donor in good health and CMV-seronegative.

This clone was detected only a few times. V is TRBV27 and J is TRBJ1-5; TRBD1 matches 8 bases. Germline CDR1 reads MNHEY; CDR2 reads SMNVEV (reference sequence). The CDR3 is made up of 15 amino acids. Trimming cost V 6 bases and J 2 bases; bases outside gene matches: 6. This CDR3 reads CASRPGGAGNQPQHF. CDR3 bases: TGTGCCAGCAGACCAGGGGGCGCCGGCAATCAGCCCCAGCATTTT.

A few counts support this clone. The junction does not match germline at one end; this may be a read error. This sequence joins TRBV15 and TRBJ2-2; the D gene is possibly TRBD1 (6 bases). From germline, CDR1 is LNHNV and CDR2 YYDKDF (reference sequence). This CDR3 has 16 residues. CDR3 loop: CATGRDQQGNTGELFF. The CDR3 DNA follows: TGTGCCACCGGCAGAGATCAACAGGGGAACACCGGGGAGCTGTTTTTT.

This clone was observed a few times. The rearrangement links TRBV5-5 to TRBJ2-1; TRBD1 matches at 8 bases. Per germline, CDR1 SGHKS and CDR2 YYEKEE (reference sequence). V lost 0 bases, J lost 0 bases, and 2 bases stayed unmatched. The CDR3 covers 16 residues. The CDR3 here is CASSLVTGGSYNEQFF. Here the CDR3 DNA reads TGTGCCAGCAGCTTGGTAACAGGGGGCTCCTACAATGAGCAGTTCTTC.

This clone was picked up a small number of times. V gene TRBV6-6 combines with J gene TRBJ2-7; D may be TRBD1 (6 bases). Germline loops: CDR1 MNHNY, CDR2 SVGAGI (reference sequence). This CDR3 region has 14 residues. Trimming cost V 4 bases and J 2 bases, with 12 bases left between them. CDR3 amino acids: CASSSDRRAYEQYF. The DNA of the CDR3 is TGTGCCAGCAGTTCCGACAGGCGAGCCTACGAGCAGTACTTC.

This clone was seen only a few times. The chain recombines TRBV7-7 with TRBJ1-5; D is possibly TRBD1 (6 bases). CDR3 length: 15 amino acids. The germline CDR1 and CDR2 sequences are SSHAT and FNYEAQ (reference sequence). V was trimmed by 5 bases and J by 2 bases, leaving 13 bases between them. CDR3 in amino acids: CASSPGEKGNQPQHF. The CDR3 DNA reads TGTGCCAGCAGCCCAGGGGAAAAGGGCAATCAGCCCCAGCATTTT. Combining the CDR3 with reference TRBV7-7 and TRBJ1-5 gives the whole variable domain GAGVSQSPRYKVTKRGQDVTLRCDPISSHATLYWYQQALGQGPEFLTYFNYEAQPDKSGLPSDRFSAERPEGSISTLTIQRTEQRDSAMYRCASSPGEKGNQPQHFGDGTRLSIL.

This clone was seen a few times. The chain links TRBV5-1 to TRBJ2-3; 8 nucleotides match TRBD2. The CDR3 runs to 16 residues. Looked up from germline, CDR1 is SGHRS and CDR2 is YFSETQ. J was trimmed by 2 bases and V by 4 bases; bases with no gene match: 9. The CDR3 sequence: CASSTGGGLNTDTQYF. The CDR3 region has the DNA TGCGCCAGCAGCACCGGCGGGGGGCTTAACACAGATACGCAGTATTTT.

This clone has a handful of counts. The chain is built from TRBV7-9 and TRBJ1-2; perhaps TRBD1 as D (5 bases). CDR1 SEHNR and CDR2 FQNEAQ come from the germline V gene (reference sequence). The length of the CDR3 is 15 residues. V shed 7 bases and J shed 2 bases, with 17 bases lying between them. CDR3 in amino acids: CASTHGGRANYGYTF. CDR3 sequence (DNA): TGTGCCAGCACCCATGGGGGGAGGGCGAACTATGGCTACACCTTC.

The chain uses TRBV6-5 and TRBJ1-1, with TRBD1 as a possible D gene (6 bases). In germline, CDR1 is MNHEY, CDR2 SVGAGI. The CDR3 extends over 15 amino acids. V was pared by 4 bases and J by 1 base, with 13 bases between. In DNA, the CDR3 is TGTGCCAGCAGTTCGTTAACAGGGCGGAACACTGAAGCTTTCTTT. Encoded protein: CASSSLTGRNTEAFF.

This chain connects TRBV28 to TRBJ1-2; a possible D gene is TRBD1 (5 bases). The CDR3 runs to 14 residues. Between the trimmed V and J ends, which lost 6 bases and 8 bases, there was a span of 19 bases. Germline CDR1 MDHEN, CDR2 SYDVKM. The CDR3 DNA is TGTGCCAGCAGCCCTCGGGGGGGGATGCAGGGCTACACCTTC. This translates into CASSPRGGMQGYTF.

This chain uses TRBV10-1 with TRBJ1-2, with D possibly TRBD1 on 5 matching bases. From germline, CDR1 is WNHNN and CDR2 SYGVQD (reference sequence). V was clipped by 8 bases and J by 4 bases, with 14 bases between them. The CDR3 runs to 13 residues. In DNA form, the CDR3 reads TGCGCCAGCGGGGGGTATTCGGGCTATGGCTACACCTTC. Translation: CASGGYSGYGYTF.

This rearrangement joins TRBV4-2 to TRBJ2-7, with a possible D match to TRBD2 (7 bases). The CDR3 has 15 residues. The germline V and J ends were trimmed by 4 bases and 0 bases, with 13 bases remaining between them. The germline V gene encodes CDR1 LGHNA and CDR2 YNFKEQ. CDR3 in DNA: TGTGCCAGCAGCCGCGAGCGGGACACCTCCTACGAGCAGTACTTC. Protein product: CASSRERDTSYEQYF.

The chain combines TRBV5-1 with TRBJ1-1, with no clear D. The CDR3 has 13 residues. Germline assignment: CDR1 SGHRS and CDR2 YFSETQ. V was cut by 1 base and J by 4 bases, with 8 bases left in between. This CDR3 reads CASSLSPSTEAFF. CDR3 bases: TGCGCCAGCAGCTTGTCCCCCTCCACTGAAGCTTTCTTT.

The chain has TRBV7-8 and TRBJ2-1; 7 bases fit TRBD2. Losses at the gene ends were 5 bases for V and 3 bases for J; bases not matched to a gene: 19. This CDR3 is built from 19 residues. Per germline, CDR1 SGHVS and CDR2 FQNEAQ. CDR3 protein: CASSPVWAGAELNYNEQFF. As DNA, the CDR3 is TGTGCCAGCAGCCCAGTTTGGGCGGGAGCGGAACTAAACTACAATGAGCAGTTCTTC. Full variable domain (missing parts from reference TRBV7-8 and TRBJ2-1): GAGVSQSPRYKVAKRGQDVALRCDPISGHVSLFWYQQALGQGPEFLTYFQNEAQLDKSGLPSDRFFAERPEGSVSTLKIQRTQQEDSAVYLCASSPVWAGAELNYNEQFFGPGTRLTVL.

The rearrangement joins TRBV11-2 to TRBJ2-1, with D uncertain. Per the germline V gene, CDR1 is SGHAT and CDR2 is FQNNGV. The CDR3 is made up of 12 amino acids. V shed 1 base and J shed 9 bases, with 7 bases lying between them. The CDR3 DNA is TGTGCCAGCAGCTTAGGGAGTTTTGAGCAGTTCTTC. This encodes CASSLGSFEQFF.

The chain recombines TRBV19 with TRBJ1-2, with D perhaps TRBD1 (6 bases). Germline V CDR1 and CDR2: LNHDA, SQIVND (reference sequence). V shed 3 bases and J shed 6 bases, with 11 bases lying between them. This CDR3 has 13 residues. The CDR3 DNA sequence: TGTGCCAGTAGTATTTCAGGGGAGAATGGCTACACCTTC. It encodes CASSISGENGYTF.